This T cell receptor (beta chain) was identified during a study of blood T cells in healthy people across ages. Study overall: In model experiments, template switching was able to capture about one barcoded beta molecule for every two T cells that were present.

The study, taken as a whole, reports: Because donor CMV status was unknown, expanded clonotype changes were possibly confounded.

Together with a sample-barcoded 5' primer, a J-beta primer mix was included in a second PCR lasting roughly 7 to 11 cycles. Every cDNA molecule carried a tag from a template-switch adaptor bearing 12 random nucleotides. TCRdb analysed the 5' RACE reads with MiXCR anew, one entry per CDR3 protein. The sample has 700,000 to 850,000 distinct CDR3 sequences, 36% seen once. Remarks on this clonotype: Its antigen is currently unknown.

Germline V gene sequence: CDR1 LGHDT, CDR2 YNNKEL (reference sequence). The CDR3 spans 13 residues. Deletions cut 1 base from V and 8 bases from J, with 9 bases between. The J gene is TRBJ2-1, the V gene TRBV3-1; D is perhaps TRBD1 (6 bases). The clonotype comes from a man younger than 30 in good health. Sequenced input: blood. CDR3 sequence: CASSQVQGYEQFF. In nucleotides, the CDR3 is TGTGCCAGCAGCCAAGTACAGGGATATGAGCAGTTCTTC.